The 23 T cell receptor beta chains reported below all come from one sample, sequenced in a study of blood T cell repertoires in COVID-19 (dated by TCRdb to about 2020). Library preparation used the immunoSEQ multiplex PCR assay. This immuneACCESS table, as held by TCRdb, lists in-frame sequences with V and J called but not all clones. Of the missing ones, under half trace to an unresolved V gene in checked studies; the others have no known cause. Within this sample are some 140,000 clones, with roughly 80% of them counted one time only. The ten largest make up approximately 32% of the sample. Specimen: peripheral blood. The source of these receptors is a woman aged 60-75 years with acute or convalescent COVID-19.

This chain uses TRBV18 with TRBJ2-1, with D hard to call. The germline V and J ends were trimmed by 1 base and 7 bases, with 14 bases remaining between them. Germline V gene lookup returns CDR1 KGHSH and CDR2 LQKENI. The CDR3 has 15 amino acids. The CDR3 coding sequence is TGTGCCAGCTCACCACTAGCTTCTAGTGGTAATGAGCAGTTCTTC. Protein product: CASSPLASSGNEQFF.

J is TRBJ1-1 and V is TRBV6-4; no firm D call. This CDR3 comprises 10 residues. Germline CDR1 MRHNA, CDR2 SNTAGT. The germline V and J ends were trimmed by 6 bases and 10 bases, with 9 bases remaining between them. The DNA for the CDR3 is TGTGCCAGCAGCCTATCCGGAGCTTTCTTT. This sequence encodes CASSLSGAFF.

The chain recombines TRBV5-4 with TRBJ2-5; possible D gene TRBD1, 6 bases. The CDR3 has 15 amino acids. Germline V gene sequence: CDR1 SGHNT, CDR2 YYREEE (reference sequence). With 0 bases removed from V and 1 base from J, the gap between germline ends came to 10 bases. CDR3 DNA sequence: TGTGCCAGCAGCTTGGCACAGGGCCTCCAAGAGACCCAGTACTTC. Encoded protein: CASSLAQGLQETQYF.

This clone was detected only once. This rearrangement joins TRBV9 to TRBJ2-5; 8 positions match TRBD2. V dropped 0 bases and J dropped 5; count of bases not matched to a gene: 6. Germline-derived CDR1 and CDR2 are SGDLS and YYNGEE. CDR3 size: 15 residues. The CDR3 sequence is CASSVAGTRPETQYF. The CDR3 DNA sequence: TGTGCCAGCAGCGTAGCTGGGACTAGACCTGAGACCCAGTACTTC.

The CDR3 sequence: CAWTRSELRNTEAFF. The CDR3 DNA reads TGTGCCTGGACCCGCTCCGAACTCCGGAACACTGAAGCTTTCTTT. V usage is TRBV30 and J usage is TRBJ1-1; D ambiguous. Germline V gives CDR1 GTSNPN, CDR2 SVGIG (reference sequence). The CDR3 has 15 amino acids. Trimming removed 4 bases from V and 1 base from J, with 16 bases in between.

The chain has TRBV30 and TRBJ2-1; D might be TRBD2 (5 bases). Germline V gives CDR1 GTSNPN, CDR2 SVGIG (reference sequence). The CDR3 covers 15 residues. V was clipped by 2 bases and J by 1 base, with 12 bases between them. DNA of the CDR3: TGTGCCTGGAGTAGGGAGCTAGCATCCTACAATGAGCAGTTCTTC. Encoded protein: CAWSRELASYNEQFF. Full variable domain (missing parts from reference TRBV30 and TRBJ2-1): SQTIHQWPATLVQPVGSPLSLECTVEGTSNPNLYWYRQAAGRGLQLLFYSVGIGQISSEVPQNLSASRPQDRQFILSSKKLLLSDSGFYLCAWSRELASYNEQFFGPGTRLTVL.

The V and J genes are TRBV5-1 and TRBJ1-3, with 8 bases identical to TRBD1. The J segment lost 4 bases and the V segment lost 2 bases, leaving 11 bases of the junction unmatched. The CDR3 is 17 amino acids. Germline CDR1 reads SGHRS; CDR2 reads YFSETQ. The DNA for the CDR3 is TGCGCCAGCAGCTTTGGACAGGGAGCAGGCAGGGGAAACACCATATATTTT. Residues: CASSFGQGAGRGNTIYF.

This clone was recorded only once. This chain links TRBV30 with TRBJ2-7, with D perhaps TRBD1 (5 bases). The CDR3 contains 12 residues. In germline, CDR1 is GTSNPN, CDR2 SVGIG (reference sequence). The V end was cut by 5 bases, the J end by 9 bases, with 17 bases between. CDR3 residues: CAWRQGLTGQYF. DNA for the CDR3: TGTGCCTGGCGGCAGGGCCTTACCGGGCAGTACTTC.

This clone showed up just once. The chain joins TRBV5-8 to TRBJ2-3; the D call may be TRBD1 or TRBD2 (5 bases each). V was shortened by 4 bases and J by 2 bases, with 17 bases between the two germline ends. Per the germline V gene, CDR1 is SGHTS and CDR2 is YDEGEE. This CDR3 has 16 amino acids. For the CDR3, the DNA is TGTGCCAGCAGCCTGGGGGATGTCGGACTCACAGATACGCAGTATTTT. Protein sequence: CASSLGDVGLTDTQYF.

V is TRBV19 and J is TRBJ1-2, with TRBD1 matching 9 bases. The CDR3 contains 17 residues. Per germline, CDR1 LNHDA and CDR2 SQIVND (reference sequence). V trimming: 6 bases; J trimming: 7 bases; junction bases outside the gene matches: 18. The CDR3 loop is CASRSTGGQDSFSGYTF. DNA of the CDR3: TGTGCCAGTAGATCGACAGGGGGGCAAGACTCCTTCTCTGGCTACACCTTC.

The CDR3 DNA reads as TGCGCCAGCAGCTTGCGGGGAAGCGGCGAGCAGTTCTTC. Translating it yields CASSLRGSGEQFF. V usage is TRBV5-1 and J usage is TRBJ2-1, with D possibly being TRBD2 (5 bases). This CDR3 is built from 13 residues. CDR1 and CDR2 from the germline V gene are SGHRS and YFSETQ. V lost 1 base and J lost 10, with 12 bases in between.

This rearrangement joins TRBV2 to TRBJ1-5, with 7 nucleotides matching TRBD1. Germline V gene lookup returns CDR1 SNHLY and CDR2 FYNNEI. The V gene end was trimmed by 6 bases and the J gene end by 9 bases; junction bases not matched to a gene: 8. This CDR3 comprises 13 residues. CDR3 region: CASRPGQPSPQHF. CDR3 DNA: TGTGCCAGCAGACCGGGACAGCCTTCGCCCCAGCATTTT.

The chain carries TRBV5-1 and TRBJ2-3; 7 positions match TRBD1. The CDR3 length is 16 residues. V lost 0 bases, J lost 8 bases, and 12 bases stayed unmatched. Germline CDR1 reads SGHRS; CDR2 reads YFSETQ. The CDR3 coding sequence is TGCGCCAGCAGCTTGGGTCTGACAGGGCCCTCCGGTACGCAGTATTTT. Its protein product is CASSLGLTGPSGTQYF.

This CDR3 reads CATSDSVAGSYNEQFF. The DNA for the CDR3 is TGTGCCACCAGTGACTCCGTAGCGGGGTCGTACAATGAGCAGTTCTTC. J is TRBJ2-1 and V is TRBV24-1; 8 nucleotides line up with TRBD2. The ends lost 4 bases at V and 4 bases at J; junction bases unmatched: 8. The CDR3 loop spans 16 amino acids. In germline, CDR1 is KGHDR, CDR2 SFDVKD.

The V call is TRBV19, the J call TRBJ1-1; no firm D call. V lost 8 bases and J 0 bases, leaving 16 bases between the germline ends. The CDR3 sequence is 15 residues long. The germline V gene has CDR1 LNHDA and CDR2 SQIVND (reference sequence). CDR3 in DNA: TGTGCCAGTGGCGAACCTGGGCAGCTGAACACTGAAGCTTTCTTT. This encodes CASGEPGQLNTEAFF.

CDR3: CASSSPGQGLGGYTF. DNA for the CDR3: TGTGCCAGCAGTTCTCCGGGACAGGGGTTGGGTGGCTACACCTTC. This chain uses TRBV28 with TRBJ1-2, with TRBD1 matching over 10 bases. Losses at the gene ends were 4 bases for V and 7 bases for J; bases not matched to a gene: 9. The germline V gene has CDR1 MDHEN and CDR2 SYDVKM. The CDR3 spans 15 residues.

The chain has TRBV7-9 and TRBJ2-1, with 9 bases that match TRBD1. CDR3 size: 16 residues. After removal of 5 bases from V and 8 bases from J, the junction contained 13 bases not matched to a gene. The V gene's germline CDR1 is SEHNR and CDR2 FQNEAQ (reference sequence). The CDR3 reads CASSPEPGTGNDEQFF. For the CDR3, the DNA is TGTGCCAGCAGCCCCGAACCCGGGACAGGGAACGATGAGCAGTTCTTC.

This sequence joins TRBV6-5 and TRBJ2-1, with D unresolved. The CDR3 is 13 amino acids. The V end was cut by 3 bases, the J end by 4 bases, with 7 bases between. CDR1 is MNHEY and CDR2 is SVGAGI in the germline V gene. The CDR3 is CASSYSLYNEQFF. The CDR3 nucleotides read TGTGCCAGCAGTTATTCACTGTACAATGAGCAGTTCTTC.

The chain carries TRBV18 and TRBJ2-2; 10 nucleotides line up with TRBD1. After removal of 2 bases from V and 7 bases from J, the junction contained 7 bases not matched to a gene. The CDR3 consists of 16 residues. Looked up from germline, CDR1 is KGHSH and CDR2 is LQKENI. The CDR3 DNA sequence: TGTGCCAGCTCACCAAGGGACAGGGGTCTTGTCGGGGAGCTGTTTTTT. Translating it yields CASSPRDRGLVGELFF.

This clone was observed once. V usage is TRBV18 and J usage is TRBJ2-1, with 14 bases identical to TRBD2. The V segment lost 2 bases and the J segment 9 bases; nucleotides outside the gene matches: 9. Germline-derived CDR1 and CDR2 are KGHSH and LQKENI. CDR3 length: 17 residues. As DNA, the CDR3 is TGTGCCAGCTCACCAGGACTAGCGGGGGGTACGCTGGGTGAGCAGTTCTTC. Translation: CASSPGLAGGTLGEQFF.

The chain recombines TRBV6-1 with TRBJ1-5; 9 bases agree with TRBD1. The CDR3 consists of 15 residues. V lost 0 bases, J lost 7 bases, and 4 bases stayed unmatched. Germline V CDR1 and CDR2: MNHNS, SASEGT. The DNA of the CDR3 is TGTGCCAGCAGTGAAGCCGGGACAGGGAGCCAGCCCCAGCATTTT. It is translated as CASSEAGTGSQPQHF.

The chain links TRBV27 to TRBJ1-2, with 8 bases that match TRBD1. CDR3 length: 15 amino acids. Germline V lookup: CDR1 MNHEY, CDR2 SMNVEV (reference sequence). V was clipped by 3 bases and J by 4 bases; unmatched bases: 7. The CDR3 spells CASSLTNRGGYGYTF. CDR3 DNA sequence: TGTGCCAGCAGTTTGACTAACAGGGGGGGCTATGGCTACACCTTC.

This clone is a singleton in its sample. The chain links TRBV27 to TRBJ2-7, with D unclear. CDR1 and CDR2 from the germline V gene are MNHEY and SMNVEV (reference sequence). V lost 4 bases and J lost 0, with 13 bases in between. This CDR3 spans 15 amino acids. This chain's CDR3 is CASSYQDSSSYEQYF. Written as DNA, the CDR3 is TGTGCCAGCAGTTACCAGGATAGTAGCTCCTACGAGCAGTACTTC.